Listed here are 9 T cell receptor beta chains from one sample, sequenced in a study of regulatory T cells in long-lasting Graves disease. The time point: newly diagnosed GD, antithyroid drugs for less than 3 months. Construction of the TCR library relied on RNA isolated from PBMCs. According to the study, TCR beta libraries were built with iRepertoire HTBI primers and CDR3-region Arm-PCR. TCRdb re-analysed the multiplex PCR reads in MiXCR, keeping a single row per CDR3 protein. The repertoire holds hundreds of thousands of distinct CDR3 sequences, with 15% to 20% as singletons. The same sample was also studied in work on T cells in Graves' hyperthyroidism and ophthalmopathy.

Sequencing was performed on peripheral blood mononuclear cells (PBMCs), taken at new diagnosis, from a patient treated with antithyroid drugs. These receptors originate from a woman aged 35 to 59 with Graves disease.

Here the CDR3 DNA reads TGTGCCAGCAGTTTCGGTGGGGCTGGTCCCACCGGGGAGCTGTTTTTT. This gives the protein CASSFGGAGPTGELFF. This chain joins TRBV28 and TRBJ2-2, with D maybe TRBD1 (5 bases). The V end was cut by 3 bases, the J end by 4 bases, with 15 bases between. The germline V gene has CDR1 MDHEN and CDR2 SYDVKM. The length of the CDR3 is 16 residues. Together with reference TRBV28 and TRBJ2-2, the CDR3 gives the full variable domain: DVKVTQSSRYLVKRTGEKVFLECVQDMDHENMFWYRQDPGLGLRLIYFSYDVKMKEKGDIPEGYSVSREKKERFSLILESASTNQTSMYLCASSFGGAGPTGELFFGEGSRLTVL.

As for this clonotype: A much larger clone sits a single nucleotide away, making a read error possible. The V gene is TRBV30, the J gene TRBJ2-1; D call uncertain. The CDR3 sequence is 10 residues long. Germline-derived CDR1 and CDR2 are GTSNPN and SVGIG (reference sequence). In nucleotides, the CDR3 is TGTGCCTGGGGTAGGAATGAGCAGCTCTTC. Translation: CAWGRNEQLF.

This clonotype was observed a few times. This chain uses TRBV11-2 with TRBJ2-1, with 7 bases matching TRBD2. This CDR3 has 17 amino acids. The germline V gene encodes CDR1 SGHAT and CDR2 FQNNGV. Germline trimming cut 0 bases from V and 4 bases from J; bases unmatched to any gene: 9. The CDR3 DNA is TGTGCCAGCAGCTTAGATCGTCCTAGCGGACTATACAATGAGCAGTTCTTC. This codes for CASSLDRPSGLYNEQFF.

V usage is TRBV11-2 and J usage is TRBJ2-2; 15 nucleotides line up with TRBD2. The junction had 0 bases not matched to a gene; V was cut back by 4 bases and J by 6 bases. The CDR3 is 15 residues long. Germline V gene sequence: CDR1 SGHAT, CDR2 FQNNGV. CDR3 in DNA: TGTGCCAGCAGCTGGACTAGCGGGGGGGCCGGGGAGCTGTTTTTT. Its translation: CASSWTSGGAGELFF.

This clonotype appeared a few times. This chain connects TRBV4-1 to TRBJ2-5, with D possibly being TRBD2 (5 bases). CDR3 length equals 15 residues. V was cut by 5 bases and J by 4 bases, with 17 bases left in between. Germline CDR1 reads MGHRA; CDR2 reads YSYEKL. DNA of the CDR3: TGCGCCAGCAGCTTGGCCGGGGTGAATTCAGAGACCCAGTACTTC. Residues: CASSLAGVNSETQYF.

This clonotype was counted only a few times. The chain combines TRBV3-1 with TRBJ1-2; D perhaps matches TRBD1 (6 bases). Germline CDR1 and CDR2: LGHDT and YNNKEL (reference sequence). Trimming cost V 1 base and J 8 bases, with 14 bases left between them. This CDR3 has 14 residues. CDR3 in amino acids: CASSQGRDIKGYTF. The CDR3 DNA reads TGTGCCAGCAGCCAAGGCCGGGACATAAAGGGCTACACCTTC.

In its sample, this clonotype was seen many times. The CDR3 reads CASSLGTGTTYEQYF. The CDR3 bases are TGTGCCAGCAGTTTGGGGACAGGGACTACCTACGAGCAGTACTTC. The chain combines TRBV28 with TRBJ2-7; 9 bases are shared with TRBD1. The CDR3 loop spans 15 amino acids. Germline CDR1 is MDHEN and CDR2 is SYDVKM. V shed 3 bases, J shed 2 bases, and the junction held 5 bases outside the gene matches. Full variable domain (rest looked up from reference TRBV28 and TRBJ2-7): DVKVTQSSRYLVKRTGEKVFLECVQDMDHENMFWYRQDPGLGLRLIYFSYDVKMKEKGDIPEGYSVSREKKERFSLILESASTNQTSMYLCASSLGTGTTYEQYFGPGTRLTVT.

This clonotype has only a few counts. As DNA, the CDR3 is TGCGCCAGCAGCGAGAGAAATAATGAAAAACTGTTTTTT. This codes for CASSERNNEKLFF. The gene calls are TRBV5-1 and TRBJ1-4, with unresolved D. Germline V gene lookup returns CDR1 SGHRS and CDR2 YFSETQ. The CDR3 extends over 13 amino acids. V was shortened by 4 bases and J by 4 bases, with 8 bases between the two germline ends.

This clonotype has only a few counts. This chain connects TRBV6-1 to TRBJ2-3; D call uncertain. The CDR3 extends over 13 amino acids. The germline V gene has CDR1 MNHNS and CDR2 SASEGT. V was cut by 6 bases and J by 4 bases, with 11 bases left in between. CDR3 loop: CASRTWVADTQYF. CDR3 DNA sequence: TGTGCCAGCAGAACGTGGGTCGCAGATACGCAGTATTTT.